The source of this T cell receptor beta chain is a study of blood T cell repertoires in COVID-19. Some clones are missing from TCRdb's copy, which holds only in-frame ones; the method was immunoSEQ multiplex PCR. The sample includes about 24,000 clones, roughly 89% of them seen just once. CDR3 length: 11 residues. Trimming left V 6 bases short and J 5 bases short, with 7 bases between. CDR1 is KGHSY, CDR2 FQNENV, per germline. Material: peripheral blood. The sequence derives from a woman in her 70s with active COVID-19. This chain connects TRBV16 to TRBJ2-5; D gene uncertain. CDR3 nucleotide sequence: TGTGCCAGCAGTCCCGGGGAGACCCAGTACTTC. Translation: CASSPGETQYF. Based on the CDR3 plus reference TRBV16 and TRBJ2-5, the full variable domain is GEEVAQTPKHLVRGEGQKAKLYCAPIKGHSYVFWYQQVLKNEFKFLISFQNENVFDETGMPKERFSAKCLPNSPCSLEIQATKLEDSAVYFCASSPGETQYFGPGTRLLVL.